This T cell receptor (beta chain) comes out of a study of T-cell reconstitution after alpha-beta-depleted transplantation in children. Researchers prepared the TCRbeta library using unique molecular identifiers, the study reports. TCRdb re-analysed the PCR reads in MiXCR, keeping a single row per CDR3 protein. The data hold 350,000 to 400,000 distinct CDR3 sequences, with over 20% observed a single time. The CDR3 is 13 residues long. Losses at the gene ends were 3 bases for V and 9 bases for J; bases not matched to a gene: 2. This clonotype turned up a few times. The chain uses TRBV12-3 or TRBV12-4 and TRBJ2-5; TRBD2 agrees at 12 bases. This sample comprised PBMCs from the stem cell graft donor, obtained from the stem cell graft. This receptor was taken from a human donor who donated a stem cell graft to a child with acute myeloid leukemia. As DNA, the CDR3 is TGTGCCAGCAGTTTGACTAGCGGGAGTTCCCAGTACTTC. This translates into CASSLTSGSSQYF.